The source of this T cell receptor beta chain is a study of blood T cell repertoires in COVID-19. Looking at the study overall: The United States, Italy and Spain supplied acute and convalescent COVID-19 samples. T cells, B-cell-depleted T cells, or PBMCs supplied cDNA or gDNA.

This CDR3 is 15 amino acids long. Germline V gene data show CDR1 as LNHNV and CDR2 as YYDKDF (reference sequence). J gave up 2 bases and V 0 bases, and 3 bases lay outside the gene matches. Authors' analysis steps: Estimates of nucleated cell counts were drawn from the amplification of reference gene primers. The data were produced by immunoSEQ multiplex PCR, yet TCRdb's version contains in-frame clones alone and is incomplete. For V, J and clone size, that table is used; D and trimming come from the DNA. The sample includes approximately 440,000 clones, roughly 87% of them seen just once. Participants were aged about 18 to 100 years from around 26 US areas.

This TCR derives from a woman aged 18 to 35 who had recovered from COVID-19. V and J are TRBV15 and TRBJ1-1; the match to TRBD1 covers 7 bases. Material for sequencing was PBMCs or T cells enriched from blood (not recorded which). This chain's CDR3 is CATSRDRGINTEAFF. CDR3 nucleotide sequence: TGTGCCACCAGCAGAGACAGGGGGATCAACACTGAAGCTTTCTTT.